The 3 T cell receptor beta chains listed next were all sequenced from one sample in a study of blood T cell repertoires in COVID-19. Only in-frame clones appear in the TCRdb table, and some are missing; sequencing was by immunoSEQ multiplex PCR. The repertoire has about 49,000 clones, about 87% of them found once; the top ten carry 2.1%. Sequencing used peripheral blood. The receptors here all came from a woman of 80 years or more with COVID-19, enrolled during active disease.

V is TRBV7-2 and J is TRBJ2-7; D gene unclear. V was trimmed by 1 base and J by 2 bases, leaving 12 bases between them. This CDR3 has 15 residues. The V gene's germline CDR1 is SGHTA and CDR2 FQGNSA. Written as DNA, the CDR3 is TGTGCCAGCAGCTTAGAGGCTAGACCTACCTACGAGCAGTACTTC. Amino acids: CASSLEARPTYEQYF.

This rearrangement joins TRBV11-2 to TRBJ1-2; TRBD1 matches 8 bases. The V gene's germline CDR1 is SGHAT and CDR2 FQNNGV. CDR3 length: 17 amino acids. The V gene end was trimmed by 1 base and the J gene end by 5 bases; junction bases not matched to a gene: 12. The CDR3 here is CASSLVRGPQTSYGYTF. CDR3 DNA: TGTGCCAGCAGCTTAGTCAGGGGGCCGCAGACTTCTTATGGCTACACCTTC.

This chain joins TRBV29-1 and TRBJ2-1; D may be TRBD1 (6 bases). The V end was cut by 4 bases, the J end by 0 bases, with 10 bases between. Germline lookup yields CDR1 SQVTM and CDR2 ANQGSEA. This CDR3 comprises 14 residues. The CDR3 region is CSVGVGGSYNEQFF. The CDR3 DNA follows: TGCAGCGTTGGGGTAGGGGGCTCCTACAATGAGCAGTTCTTC.